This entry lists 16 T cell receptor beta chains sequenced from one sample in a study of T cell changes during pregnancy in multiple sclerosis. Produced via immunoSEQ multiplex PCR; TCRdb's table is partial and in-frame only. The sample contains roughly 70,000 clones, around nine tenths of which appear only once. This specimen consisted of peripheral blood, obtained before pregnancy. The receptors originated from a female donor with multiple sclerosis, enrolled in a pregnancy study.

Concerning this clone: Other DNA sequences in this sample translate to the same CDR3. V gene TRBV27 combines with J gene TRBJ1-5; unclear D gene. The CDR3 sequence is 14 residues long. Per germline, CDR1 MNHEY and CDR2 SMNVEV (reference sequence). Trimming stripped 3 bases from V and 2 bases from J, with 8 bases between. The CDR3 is CASSFWGGNQPQHF. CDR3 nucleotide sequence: TGTGCCAGCAGTTTCTGGGGAGGCAATCAGCCCCAGCATTTT.

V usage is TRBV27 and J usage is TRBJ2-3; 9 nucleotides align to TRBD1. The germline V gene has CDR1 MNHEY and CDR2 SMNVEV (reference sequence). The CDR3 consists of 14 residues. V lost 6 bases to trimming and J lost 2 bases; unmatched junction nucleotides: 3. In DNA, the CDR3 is TGTGCCAGCAGGAGGGACAGGGCCACAGATACGCAGTATTTT. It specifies CASRRDRATDTQYF.

The CDR3 sequence is CASSYFAGGNEQFF. The CDR3 DNA sequence: TGTGCCAGCAGTTACTTTGCAGGGGGAAATGAGCAGTTCTTC. The rearrangement links TRBV6-5 to TRBJ2-1; 7 nucleotides align to TRBD1. Trimming cost V 1 base and J 7 bases; bases outside gene matches: 4. CDR3 length: 14 amino acids. Germline lookup yields CDR1 MNHEY and CDR2 SVGAGI.

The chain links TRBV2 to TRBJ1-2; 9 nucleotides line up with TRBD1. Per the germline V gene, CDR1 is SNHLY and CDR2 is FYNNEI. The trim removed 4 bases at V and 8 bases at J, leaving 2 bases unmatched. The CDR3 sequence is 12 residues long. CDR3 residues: CASSGTGEGYTF. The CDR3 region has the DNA TGTGCCAGCAGTGGGACAGGGGAGGGCTACACCTTC.

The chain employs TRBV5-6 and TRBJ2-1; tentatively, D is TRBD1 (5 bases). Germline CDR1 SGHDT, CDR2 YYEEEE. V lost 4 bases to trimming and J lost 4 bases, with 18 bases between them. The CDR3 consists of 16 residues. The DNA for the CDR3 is TGTGCCAGCAGCCGCACTGCGAGCAGGGCTTACAATGAGCAGTTCTTC. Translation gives CASSRTASRAYNEQFF.

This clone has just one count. The CDR3 here is CASSLWTGGFETEAFF. DNA of the CDR3: TGTGCCAGCAGCCTCTGGACAGGGGGCTTCGAGACTGAAGCTTTCTTT. The J gene is TRBJ1-1, the V gene TRBV7-9, with TRBD1 identical over 11 bases. V gave up 5 bases and J gave up 5 bases; unmatched junction bases: 10. The germline V gene has CDR1 SEHNR and CDR2 FQNEAQ (reference sequence). The length of the CDR3 is 16 residues.

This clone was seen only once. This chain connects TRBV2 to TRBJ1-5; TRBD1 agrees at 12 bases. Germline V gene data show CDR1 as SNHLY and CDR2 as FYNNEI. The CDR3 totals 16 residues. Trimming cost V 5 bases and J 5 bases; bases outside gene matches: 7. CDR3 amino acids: CASSQAGTGGHQPQHF. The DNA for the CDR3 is TGTGCCAGCAGTCAGGCCGGGACAGGGGGCCATCAGCCCCAGCATTTT. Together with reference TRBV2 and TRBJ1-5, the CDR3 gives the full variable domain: EPEVTQTPSHQVTQMGQEVILRCVPISNHLYFYWYRQILGQKVEFLVSFYNNEISEKSEIFDDQFSVERPDGSNFTLKIRSTKLEDSAMYFCASSQAGTGGHQPQHFGDGTRLSIL.

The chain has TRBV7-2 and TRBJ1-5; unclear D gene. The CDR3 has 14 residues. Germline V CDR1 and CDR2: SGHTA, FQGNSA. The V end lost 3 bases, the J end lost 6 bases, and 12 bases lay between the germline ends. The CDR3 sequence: CASSFEAIFQPQHF. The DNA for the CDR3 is TGTGCCAGCAGCTTTGAGGCGATATTTCAGCCCCAGCATTTT.

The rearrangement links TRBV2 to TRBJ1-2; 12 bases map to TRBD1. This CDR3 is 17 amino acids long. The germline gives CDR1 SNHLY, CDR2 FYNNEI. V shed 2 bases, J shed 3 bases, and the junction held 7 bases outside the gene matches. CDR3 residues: CASSEMGTGGFDYGYTF. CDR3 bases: TGTGCCAGCAGTGAAATGGGGACAGGGGGCTTTGACTATGGCTACACCTTC. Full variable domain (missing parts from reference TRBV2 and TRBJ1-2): EPEVTQTPSHQVTQMGQEVILRCVPISNHLYFYWYRQILGQKVEFLVSFYNNEISEKSEIFDDQFSVERPDGSNFTLKIRSTKLEDSAMYFCASSEMGTGGFDYGYTFGSGTRLTVV.

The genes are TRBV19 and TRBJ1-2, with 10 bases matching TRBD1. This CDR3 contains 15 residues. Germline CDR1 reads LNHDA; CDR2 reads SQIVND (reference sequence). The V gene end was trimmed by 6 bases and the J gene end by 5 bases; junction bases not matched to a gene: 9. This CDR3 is CASSPWTGGSYGYTF. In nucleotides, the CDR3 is TGTGCCAGTAGCCCTTGGACAGGGGGGAGTTATGGCTACACCTTC. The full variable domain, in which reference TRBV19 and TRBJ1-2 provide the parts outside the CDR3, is DGGITQSPKYLFRKEGQNVTLSCEQNLNHDAMYWYRQDPGQGLRLIYYSQIVNDFQKGDIAEGYSVSREKKESFPLTVTSAQKNPTAFYLCASSPWTGGSYGYTFGSGTRLTVV.

Here the CDR3 reads CSAPGQGLETQYF. DNA for the CDR3: TGCAGCGCACCGGGACAGGGGCTGGAGACCCAGTACTTC. This sequence joins TRBV29-1 and TRBJ2-5; 10 positions match TRBD1. V gave up 7 bases and J gave up 5 bases; unmatched junction bases: 7. Germline V lookup: CDR1 SQVTM, CDR2 ANQGSEA. This CDR3 spans 13 amino acids.

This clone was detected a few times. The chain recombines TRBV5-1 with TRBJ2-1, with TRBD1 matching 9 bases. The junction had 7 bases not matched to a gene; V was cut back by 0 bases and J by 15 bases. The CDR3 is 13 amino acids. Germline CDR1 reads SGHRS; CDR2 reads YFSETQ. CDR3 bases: TGCGCCAGCAGCTTGGAGGGACAGGGAGTATGGTTCTTC. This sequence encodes CASSLEGQGVWFF.

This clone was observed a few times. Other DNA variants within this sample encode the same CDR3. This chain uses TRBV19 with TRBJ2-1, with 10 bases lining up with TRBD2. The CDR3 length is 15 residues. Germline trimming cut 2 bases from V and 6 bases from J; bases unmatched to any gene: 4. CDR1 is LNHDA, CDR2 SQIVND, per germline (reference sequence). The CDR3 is CASSISSGGPNEQFF. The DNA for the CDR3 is TGTGCCAGTAGTATATCTAGCGGGGGCCCCAATGAGCAGTTCTTC.

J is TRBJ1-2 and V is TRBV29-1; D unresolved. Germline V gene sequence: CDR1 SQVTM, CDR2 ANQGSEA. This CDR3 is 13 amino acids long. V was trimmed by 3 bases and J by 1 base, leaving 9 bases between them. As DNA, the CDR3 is TGCAGCGTTGACTCCTTCGTTAACTATGGCTACACCTTC. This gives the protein CSVDSFVNYGYTF.

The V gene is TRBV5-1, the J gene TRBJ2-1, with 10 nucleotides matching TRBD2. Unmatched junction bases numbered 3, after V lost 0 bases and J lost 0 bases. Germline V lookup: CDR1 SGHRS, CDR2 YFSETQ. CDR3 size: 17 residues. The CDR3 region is CASSLVSGGGSYNEQFF. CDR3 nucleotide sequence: TGCGCCAGCAGCTTGGTCAGCGGGGGGGGCTCCTACAATGAGCAGTTCTTC.

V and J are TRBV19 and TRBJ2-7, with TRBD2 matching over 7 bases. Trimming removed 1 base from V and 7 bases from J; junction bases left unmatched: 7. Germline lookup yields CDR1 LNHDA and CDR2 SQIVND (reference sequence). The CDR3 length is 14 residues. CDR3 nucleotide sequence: TGTGCCAGTAGTATAGTACCTAGGGGAGGGGAGCAGTACTTC. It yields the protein CASSIVPRGGEQYF.